These 6 T cell receptor beta chains originate from one sample sequenced in a study of T cell changes during pregnancy in multiple sclerosis. Profiled with immunoSEQ multiplex PCR; TCRdb holds only in-frame clones, not every one. The sample records around 130,000 clones, about 95% being singletons. The sample in question was peripheral blood, obtained after pregnancy. The receptors stem from a female donor with multiple sclerosis, enrolled in a pregnancy study.

The chain uses TRBV19 and TRBJ1-2, with a weak D call TRBD1 (6 bases). V was pared by 3 bases and J by 10 bases, with 9 bases between. The CDR3 is 11 residues long. CDR1 is LNHDA, CDR2 SQIVND, per germline (reference sequence). CDR3 sequence: CASSIQGHYTF. CDR3 DNA: TGTGCCAGTAGTATCCAGGGGCACTACACCTTC.

This chain uses TRBV6-1 with TRBJ2-2; maybe TRBD1 (5 bases). The germline V gene has CDR1 MNHNS and CDR2 SASEGT. V was trimmed by 6 bases and J by 4 bases, leaving 9 bases between them. The CDR3 contains 13 residues. In DNA form, the CDR3 reads TGTGCCAGCAGCAGACAGTTCACCGGGGAGCTGTTTTTT. Amino acid sequence: CASSRQFTGELFF.

V usage is TRBV5-5 and J usage is TRBJ2-1, with D possibly TRBD2 on 6 matching bases. Per the germline V gene, CDR1 is SGHKS and CDR2 is YYEKEE (reference sequence). Trimming pared 2 bases from V and 5 bases from J, leaving 14 bases between. The CDR3 consists of 15 residues. This CDR3 reads CASSLHSGLNNEQFF. In nucleotides, the CDR3 is TGTGCCAGCAGCTTACATAGCGGACTAAACAATGAGCAGTTCTTC.

On this clone: It is unclear where the CDR3 begins or ends on the DNA, so no DNA is shown, and the CDR3 is as TCRdb lists it. The chain recombines TRBV21-1 with TRBJ1-1; the listed D gene, TRBD1, was not tested against the DNA. TRBV21-1 is flagged as a pseudogene. 18 amino acids form the CDR3, both terminal residues included. Here the CDR3 reads CASSPRWGTGIRVPEAFF.

This chain uses TRBV7-9 with TRBJ2-7, with TRBD1 matching 9 bases. Germline assignment: CDR1 SEHNR and CDR2 FQNEAQ (reference sequence). V dropped 3 bases and J dropped 5; count of bases not matched to a gene: 5. The CDR3 spans 14 residues. The CDR3 spells CASSFGQGKDEQYF. In DNA form, the CDR3 reads TGTGCCAGCAGCTTCGGACAGGGGAAGGACGAGCAGTACTTC. Combining the CDR3 with reference TRBV7-9 and TRBJ2-7 gives the whole variable domain DTGVSQNPRHKITKRGQNVTFRCDPISEHNRLYWYRQTLGQGPEFLTYFQNEAQLEKSRLLSDRFSAERPKGSFSTLEIQRTEQGDSAMYLCASSFGQGKDEQYFGPGTRLTVT.

In its sample, this clone was seen a few times. The chain carries TRBV10-3 and TRBJ1-2; 10 positions agree with TRBD1. This CDR3 spans 17 amino acids. Germline assignment: CDR1 ENHRY and CDR2 SYGVKD. The junction had 8 bases not matched to a gene; V was cut back by 0 bases and J by 4 bases. The CDR3 sequence is CAISESKGTGAIYGYTF. CDR3 sequence (DNA): TGTGCCATCAGTGAGTCGAAGGGGACAGGGGCCATCTATGGCTACACCTTC.